Reported below is one T cell receptor beta chain. This clonotype was picked up a small number of times. There is no known antigen for this receptor. Per-base qualities were not stored, and no clone one base away is much larger. These data originate in a study of T-cell reconstitution after alpha-beta-depleted transplantation in children (dated by TCRdb to about 2016). About the full investigation: Using TCR repertoire profiling, the study quantitatively followed how T-cell immune reconstitution unfolded in children after TCRalphabeta/CD19-depleted allogeneic hematopoietic cell transplantation. Results the study describes overall, beyond this receptor: The apparently early alphabetaT-cell count recovery about two months after transplant was reportedly dependent on only several hundred rapidly expanded clones derived from non-depleted graft cells. The frequencies of hyperexpanded clones fell over the following months, and after one year, T-cell counts and TCRbeta diversity were mostly attributed to newly produced T cells. In some patients, high TCRbeta diversity at day 60 was attributed to recipient T cells and intrathymic progenitors that had survived conditioning.

According to the study, the label for this sample's treatment or condition signals: allogeneic hematopoietic cell transplantation with graft depleted of TCRalphabeta T cells and CD19 B cells. TCRalphabeta/CD19-depleted allogeneic hematopoietic cell grafts were given to the transplant recipients, all of whom were children. Receptor amplification or capture employed PCR. TCRdb names Illumina HiSeq 2500 as the instrument used. TCR libraries were prepared with molecular barcoding, using unique molecular identifiers to normalize TCRbeta repertoire quantification. TCRdb trimmed the raw reads at Q25, called clones with MiXCR and kept productive beta chains. Entries are consolidated by CDR3 protein sequence, retaining the most common genes and DNA. Here the sample has around 200,000 distinct CDR3 sequences; about 15% occur a single time. The top ten hold 43% of the sample. The CDR1 and CDR2 encoded by the germline V gene are SGHTA and FQGNSA. The CDR3 measures 9 amino acids from cysteine to phenylalanine. Solely the CDR3 DNA is kept, with 27 bases framed from the first base. V and J are truncated by 8 bases and 5 bases respectively, leaving an intervening sequence of 2 bases.

The chain uses TRBV7-2 and TRBJ2-3; the D segment cannot be called with confidence. The source is a male patient aged 2-15 years who had a stem cell transplant for acute lymphoblastic leukemia, so the T cells may come from the graft donor. The material sequenced was PBMCs, mostly from graft donor cells, taken 360 days after TCRalphabeta/CD19-depleted stem cell transplant. The sequenced DNA is TGTGCCAGCGGAGATACGCAGTATTTT. Its protein reads: CASGDTQYF. The reference TRBV7-2 and TRBJ2-3 proteins fill in what lies around the CDR3, so the full variable domain reads GAGVSQSPSNKVTEKGKDVELRCDPISGHTALYWYRQSLGQGLEFLIYFQGNSAPDKSGLPSDRFSAERTGGSVSTLTIQRTQQEDSAVYLCASGDTQYFGPGTRLTVL.